The rows below give T cell receptor beta chains drawn from one sample of a study of blood T cell repertoires in COVID-19. Sequencing used immunoSEQ multiplex PCR; TCRdb keeps in-frame clones, though not all of them. The data contain about 200,000 clones, about 88% of them singletons. The material sequenced was peripheral blood. All receptors come from a young man with active or convalescent COVID-19. CDR3s include the opening cysteine and the closing phenylalanine or tryptophan. The order of the fields is V gene, J gene, D gene, CDR3 DNA, CDR3 protein. The D gene is left open where the match is weak.

TRBV3-1/TRBV3-2	TRBJ2-1	TRBD2	TGTGCCAGCAGCCCGATGTCGGGAGGTACCTACAATGAGCAGTTCTTC	CASSPMSGGTYNEQFF
TRBV3-1/TRBV3-2	TRBJ1-2	TRBD1	TGTGCCAGCAGCCCAAGGACAGGGTTCGGGAACTATGGCTACACCTTC	CASSPRTGFGNYGYTF
TRBV30	TRBJ1-1	.	TGTGCCTGGTCAGACGGCGGGGATGAAGCTTTCTTT	CAWSDGGDEAFF
TRBV30	TRBJ1-3	.	TGTGCCTGGAGTGGTGAGAGAATGCGGAGCTCTGGAAACACCATATATTTT	CAWSGERMRSSGNTIYF
TRBV19	TRBJ2-5	TRBD2	TGTGCCAGTAGTATAACTGGCGGGGGAGAGACCCAGTACTTC	CASSITGGGETQYF
TRBV23-1	TRBJ1-1	.	TGCGCCAGCAGTCACCCCCGAGACAGAGACCTGAACACTGAAGCTTTCTTT	CASSHPRDRDLNTEAFF
TRBV21-1	TRBJ1-5	.	TGTGCCAGCAGCAAAGCCTTCGGGACAGCGACAAATCAGCCCCAGCATTTT	CASSKAFGTATNQPQHF
TRBV11-3	TRBJ2-3	TRBD2	TGTGCCAGCAGCCCGGGACTAGCGGGGGACGTGGATACGCAGTATTTT	CASSPGLAGDVDTQYF
TRBV5-1	TRBJ1-6	TRBD1	TGCGCCAGCAGCTTGGACAGGGGTAATTCACCCCTCCACTTT	CASSLDRGNSPLHF
TRBV5-3	TRBJ1-5	.	TGTGCCAGAAGCCTAGGGGTTGGGGGGAGATTATATAGCAATCAGCCCCAGCATTTT	CARSLGVGGRLYSNQPQHF
TRBV5-6	TRBJ2-5	TRBD2	TGTGCCAGCACCAATAGCGGGGGCCGTCAAGAGACCCAGTACTTC	CASTNSGGRQETQYF
TRBV29-1	TRBJ1-3	.	TGCAGCGTTCACTCTGGAAACACCATATATTTT	CSVHSGNTIYF
TRBV6-5	TRBJ2-6	.	TGTGCCAGCATACCGAGCTCTGGGGCCAACGTCCTGACTTTC	CASIPSSGANVLTF
TRBV4-3	TRBJ2-7	.	TGCGCCAGCAGCCAAGATCGGGAAGACGAGCAGTACTTC	CASSQDREDEQYF
TRBV7-9	TRBJ1-2	TRBD1	TGTGCCAGCAGCGGACAGGGAATGGGCTACACCTTC	CASSGQGMGYTF
TRBV3-1/TRBV3-2	TRBJ2-2	.	TGTGCCAGCAGCCCACAGGGCCAGCTTACGGGGGAGCTGTTTTTT	CASSPQGQLTGELFF
TRBV6-4	TRBJ2-7	.	TGTGCCAGCAGTTGGACCCGCGACCGACGGGATTACGAGCAGTACTTC	CASSWTRDRRDYEQYF
TRBV19	TRBJ2-7	TRBD1	TGTGCCAGTAGTGACCGGGACAGGGGTTACGAGCAGTACTTC	CASSDRDRGYEQYF
TRBV11-2	TRBJ2-5	TRBD2	TGTGCCAGCAGCTTCGTTGGACTAGCGGGGAAAGAGACCCAGTACTTC	CASSFVGLAGKETQYF
TRBV19	TRBJ2-2	TRBD1	TGTGCCACCCGTGGGACAGGGGACACCGGGGAGCTGTTTTTT	CATRGTGDTGELFF
TRBV3-1/TRBV3-2	TRBJ2-1	.	TGTGCCAGCAGCCAAGAGAGAGGGTACAATGAGCAGTTCTTC	CASSQERGYNEQFF
TRBV27	TRBJ2-3	TRBD2	TGTGCCAGCAGTTTTGGCGGGAGAGGGACAGATACGCAGTATTTT	CASSFGGRGTDTQYF
TRBV5-1	TRBJ2-3	TRBD2	TGCGCCAGCAGCTCGGGACTAGCGGGAGCAGATACGCAGTATTTT	CASSSGLAGADTQYF